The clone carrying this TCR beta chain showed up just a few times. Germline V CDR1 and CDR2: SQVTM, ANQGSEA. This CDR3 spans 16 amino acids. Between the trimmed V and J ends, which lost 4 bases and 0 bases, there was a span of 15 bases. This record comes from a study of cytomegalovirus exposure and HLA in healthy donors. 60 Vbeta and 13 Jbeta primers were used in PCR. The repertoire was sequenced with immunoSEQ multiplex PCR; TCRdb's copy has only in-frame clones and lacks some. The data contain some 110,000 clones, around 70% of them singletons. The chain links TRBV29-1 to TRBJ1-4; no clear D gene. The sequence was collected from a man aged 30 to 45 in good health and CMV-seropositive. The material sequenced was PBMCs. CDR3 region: CSVVEGSLATNEKLFF. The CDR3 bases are TGCAGCGTTGTTGAGGGATCCCTTGCAACTAATGAAAAACTGTTTTTT.